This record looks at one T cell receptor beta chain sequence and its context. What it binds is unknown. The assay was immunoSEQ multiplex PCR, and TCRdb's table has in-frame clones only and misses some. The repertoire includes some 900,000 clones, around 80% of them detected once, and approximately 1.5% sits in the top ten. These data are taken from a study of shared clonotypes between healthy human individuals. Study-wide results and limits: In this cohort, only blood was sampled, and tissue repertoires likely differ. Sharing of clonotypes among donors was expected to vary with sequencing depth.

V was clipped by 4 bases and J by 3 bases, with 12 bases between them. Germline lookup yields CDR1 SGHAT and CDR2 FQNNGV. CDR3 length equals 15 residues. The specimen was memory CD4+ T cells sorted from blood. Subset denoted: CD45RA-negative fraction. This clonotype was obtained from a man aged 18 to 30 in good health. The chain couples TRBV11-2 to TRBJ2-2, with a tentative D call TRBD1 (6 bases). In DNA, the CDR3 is TGTGCCAGCAGCTCGCCCTACAGGGACACCGGGGAGCTGTTTTTT. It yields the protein CASSSPYRDTGELFF.